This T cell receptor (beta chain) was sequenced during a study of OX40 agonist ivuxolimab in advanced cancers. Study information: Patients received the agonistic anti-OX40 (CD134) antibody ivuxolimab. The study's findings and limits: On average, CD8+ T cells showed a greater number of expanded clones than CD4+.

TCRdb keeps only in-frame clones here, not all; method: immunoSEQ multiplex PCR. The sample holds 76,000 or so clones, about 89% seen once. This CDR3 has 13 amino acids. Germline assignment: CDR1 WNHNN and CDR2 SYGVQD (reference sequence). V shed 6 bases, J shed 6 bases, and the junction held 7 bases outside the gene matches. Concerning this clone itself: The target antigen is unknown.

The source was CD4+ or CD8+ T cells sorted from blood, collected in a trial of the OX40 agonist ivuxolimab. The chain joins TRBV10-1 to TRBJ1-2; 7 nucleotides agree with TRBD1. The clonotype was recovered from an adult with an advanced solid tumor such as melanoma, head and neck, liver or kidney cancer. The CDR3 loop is CASSRQGGDGYTF. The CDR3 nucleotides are TGCGCCAGCAGCCGACAGGGCGGAGATGGCTACACCTTC.